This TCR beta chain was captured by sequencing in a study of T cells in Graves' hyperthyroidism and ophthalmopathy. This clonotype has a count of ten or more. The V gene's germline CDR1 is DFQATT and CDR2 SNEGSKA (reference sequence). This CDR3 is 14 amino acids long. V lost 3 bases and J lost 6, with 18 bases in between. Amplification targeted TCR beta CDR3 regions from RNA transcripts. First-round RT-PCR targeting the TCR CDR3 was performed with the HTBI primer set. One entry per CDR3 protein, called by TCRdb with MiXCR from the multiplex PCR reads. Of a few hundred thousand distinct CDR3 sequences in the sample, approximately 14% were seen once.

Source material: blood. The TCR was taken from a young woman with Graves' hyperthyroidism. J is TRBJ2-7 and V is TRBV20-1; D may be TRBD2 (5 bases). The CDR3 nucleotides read TGCAGTGCTAGCTGGGCTAGCTCCTCTGGCGAGCAGTACTTC. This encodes CSASWASSSGEQYF.